These 14 T cell receptor beta chains share one sample of origin, sequenced in a study of blood T cells in healthy people across ages. A second about 6 to 12 cycle PCR used barcoded and J-beta primers. TCRdb re-called the 5' RACE reads with MiXCR, one entry per CDR3 protein. In the table there are about 930,000 distinct CDR3 sequences, about 28% of which are singletons. The sample also formed part of further work on T cells of mothers and their children.

The specimen was blood. These receptors came from a woman aged 40 to 50 in good health.

The chain uses TRBV5-8 and TRBJ2-1; weak D call: TRBD2 (5 bases). Germline V lookup: CDR1 SGHTS, CDR2 YDEGEE. Trimming removed 2 bases from V and 4 bases from J, with 10 bases in between. The CDR3 has 14 residues. The CDR3 nucleotides read TGTGCCAGCAGCTTTTTTCCGGGGTACAATGAGCAGTTCTTC. As protein: CASSFFPGYNEQFF.

This clonotype was recorded a few times. V usage is TRBV7-2 and J usage is TRBJ1-3, with D maybe TRBD1 (5 bases). The ends were cut back, 2 bases at V and 4 bases at J, with 21 bases in the middle. The CDR3 is made up of 18 amino acids. Per the germline V gene, CDR1 is SGHTA and CDR2 is FQGNSA. The CDR3 here is CASSLFDPPQRQGNTIYF. CDR3 DNA: TGTGCCAGCAGCTTATTCGATCCCCCCCAGCGACAGGGAAACACCATATATTTT.

In this sample, this clonotype turned up a few times. The V gene is TRBV20-1, the J gene TRBJ1-5, with 9 bases lining up with TRBD1. J was trimmed by 6 bases and V by 3 bases; bases with no gene match: 6. CDR1 is DFQATT, CDR2 SNEGSKA, per germline (reference sequence). The CDR3 has 14 amino acids. This CDR3 is CSASRDRVGQPQHF. For the CDR3, the DNA is TGCAGTGCTAGTCGGGACAGGGTGGGTCAGCCCCAGCATTTT.

In this sample, this clonotype turned up a few times. The chain has TRBV7-9 and TRBJ1-4, with D tentatively TRBD1 (6 bases). Germline V gene sequence: CDR1 SEHNR, CDR2 FQNEAQ (reference sequence). The CDR3 is made up of 13 amino acids. Trimming left V 0 bases short and J 8 bases short, with 7 bases between. CDR3 DNA sequence: TGTGCCAGCAGCTTAGCGGGGACAGAAAAACTGTTTTTT. The encoded protein is CASSLAGTEKLFF.

This sequence joins TRBV29-1 and TRBJ2-1; D may be TRBD1 or TRBD2 (5 bases each). The CDR3 covers 14 residues. Germline V gene data show CDR1 as SQVTM and CDR2 as ANQGSEA. V shed 7 bases and J shed 3 bases, with 16 bases lying between them. CDR3 nucleotides: TGCAGCGCCGGACGGGGCACTCGCTACAATGAGCAGTTCTTC. Translating gives CSAGRGTRYNEQFF.

This clonotype was counted between two and nine times. This chain connects TRBV7-2 to TRBJ1-6, with 7 bases that match TRBD1. Trimming at V came to 5 bases and at J to 7 bases, leaving 11 bases not matched to a gene. The CDR3 consists of 16 residues. Looked up from germline, CDR1 is SGHTA and CDR2 is FQGNSA. The CDR3 spells CASSPVQGLANSPLHF. Here the CDR3 DNA reads TGTGCCAGCAGCCCTGTACAGGGGCTGGCGAATTCACCCCTCCACTTT.

The gene calls are TRBV7-2 and TRBJ2-4; TRBD1 matches 9 bases. Germline V gene data show CDR1 as SGHTA and CDR2 as FQGNSA. J lost 3 bases, V lost 6 bases, and 6 bases had no gene match. This CDR3 region has 15 residues. CDR3 residues: CASSHGDRDKNIQYF. The DNA for the CDR3 is TGTGCCAGCAGTCATGGGGACAGGGACAAAAACATTCAGTACTTC. The variable domain in full, with the rest retrieved from reference TRBV7-2 and TRBJ2-4, is GAGVSQSPSNKVTEKGKDVELRCDPISGHTALYWYRQSLGQGLEFLIYFQGNSAPDKSGLPSDRFSAERTGGSVSTLTIQRTQQEDSAVYLCASSHGDRDKNIQYFGAGTRLSVL.

The rearrangement joins TRBV20-1 to TRBJ2-1; 13 nucleotides agree with TRBD2. The CDR3 length is 16 residues. Germline CDR1 is DFQATT and CDR2 is SNEGSKA (reference sequence). The trim removed 1 base at V and 8 bases at J, leaving 8 bases unmatched. The CDR3 DNA follows: TGCAGTGCTAGAGTCCTACTAGCGGGGGGGCGGTATGAGCAGTTCTTC. Its translation is CSARVLLAGGRYEQFF.

This clonotype has ten or more counts. The chain joins TRBV7-9 to TRBJ2-1; tentatively, D is TRBD2 (7 bases). This CDR3 contains 16 residues. Trimming took off 0 bases at V and 10 bases at J, with 19 bases between the two ends. Per the germline V gene, CDR1 is SEHNR and CDR2 is FQNEAQ (reference sequence). Here the CDR3 reads CASSLATGGLTYEQFF. In nucleotides, the CDR3 is TGTGCCAGCAGCTTAGCGACGGGGGGCCTAACGTACGAGCAGTTCTTC.

This clonotype was detected many times. The J gene is TRBJ1-2, the V gene TRBV20-1; no clear D gene. The CDR3 length is 12 residues. From germline, CDR1 is DFQATT and CDR2 SNEGSKA (reference sequence). V dropped 6 bases and J dropped 2 bases, with 10 bases sitting between them. The CDR3 sequence: CSANTDNYGYTF. CDR3 nucleotide sequence: TGCAGTGCCAACACCGACAACTATGGCTACACCTTC.

At least ten counts were recorded for this clonotype. The J gene is TRBJ2-5, the V gene TRBV27; tentative D call: TRBD1 (6 bases). With 4 bases removed from V and 7 bases from J, the gap between germline ends came to 13 bases. Per germline, CDR1 MNHEY and CDR2 SMNVEV (reference sequence). The CDR3 has 13 residues. The CDR3 DNA sequence: TGTGCCAGCAGTTCCACAGGGTATGGGACCCAGTACTTC. Residues: CASSSTGYGTQYF.

CDR3 in DNA: TGTGCCAGCAGCTTATCAACAGGCATTTTGACCTACGAGCAGTACTTC. It yields the protein CASSLSTGILTYEQYF. The chain couples TRBV7-2 to TRBJ2-7; a weak D match, TRBD1 (5 bases). The germline V gene has CDR1 SGHTA and CDR2 FQGNSA. V was cut by 2 bases and J by 2 bases, with 16 bases left in between. This CDR3 has 16 amino acids.

The rearrangement links TRBV4-1 to TRBJ2-7; 10 nucleotides line up with TRBD2. Germline trimming cut 5 bases from V and 4 bases from J; bases unmatched to any gene: 8. Looked up from germline, CDR1 is MGHRA and CDR2 is YSYEKL. This CDR3 has 15 amino acids. The CDR3 sequence is CASSSLAGVVYEQYF. The CDR3 DNA reads TGCGCCAGCAGCTCTCTAGCGGGAGTTGTGTACGAGCAGTACTTC.

With regard to this clonotype: Mismatch with germline at one junction end may stem from a read error. V usage is TRBV24-1 and J usage is TRBJ1-5; the D is unclear. Germline CDR1 reads KGHDR; CDR2 reads SFDVKD. The CDR3 totals 16 residues. The CDR3 DNA reads TGTGCCACCGGTGACCCCCCCCAAGTGAGCAATCAGCCCCAGCATTTT. It yields the protein CATGDPPQVSNQPQHF.